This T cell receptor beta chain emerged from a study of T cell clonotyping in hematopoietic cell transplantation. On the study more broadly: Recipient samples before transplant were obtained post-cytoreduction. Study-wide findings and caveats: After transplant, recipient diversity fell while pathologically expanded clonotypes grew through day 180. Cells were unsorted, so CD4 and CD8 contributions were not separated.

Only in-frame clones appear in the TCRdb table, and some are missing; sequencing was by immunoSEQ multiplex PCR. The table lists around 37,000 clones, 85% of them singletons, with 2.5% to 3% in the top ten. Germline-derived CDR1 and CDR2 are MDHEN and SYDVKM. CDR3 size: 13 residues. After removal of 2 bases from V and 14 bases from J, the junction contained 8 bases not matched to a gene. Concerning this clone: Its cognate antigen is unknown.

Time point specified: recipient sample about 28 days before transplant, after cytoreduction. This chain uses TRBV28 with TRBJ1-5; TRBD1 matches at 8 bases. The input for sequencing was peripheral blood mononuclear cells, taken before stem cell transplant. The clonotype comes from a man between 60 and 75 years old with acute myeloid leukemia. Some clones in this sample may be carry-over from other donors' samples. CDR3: CASSLQTGDEKHF. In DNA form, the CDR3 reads TGTGCCAGCAGTTTACAGACAGGGGACGAGAAGCATTTT.